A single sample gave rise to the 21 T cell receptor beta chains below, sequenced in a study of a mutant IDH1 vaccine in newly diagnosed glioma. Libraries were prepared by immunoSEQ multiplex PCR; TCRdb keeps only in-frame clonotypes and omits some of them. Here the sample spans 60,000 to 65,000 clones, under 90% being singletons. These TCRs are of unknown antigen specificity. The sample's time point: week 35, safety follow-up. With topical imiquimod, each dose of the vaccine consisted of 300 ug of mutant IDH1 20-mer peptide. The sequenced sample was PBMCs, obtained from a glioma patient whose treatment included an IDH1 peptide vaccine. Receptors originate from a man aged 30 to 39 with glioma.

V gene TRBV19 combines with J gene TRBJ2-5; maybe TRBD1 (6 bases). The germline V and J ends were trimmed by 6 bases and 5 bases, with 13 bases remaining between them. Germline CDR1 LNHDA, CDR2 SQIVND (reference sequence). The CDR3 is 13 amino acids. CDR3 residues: CASSLQGWETQYF. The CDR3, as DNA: TGTGCCAGTAGCCTACAGGGATGGGAGACCCAGTACTTC.

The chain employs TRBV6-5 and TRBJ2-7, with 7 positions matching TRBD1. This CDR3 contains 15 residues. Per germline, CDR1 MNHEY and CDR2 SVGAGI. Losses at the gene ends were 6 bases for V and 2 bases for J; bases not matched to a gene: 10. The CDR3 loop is CASRARQGNTYEQYF. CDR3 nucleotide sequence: TGTGCCAGCAGAGCCCGACAGGGCAATACCTACGAGCAGTACTTC.

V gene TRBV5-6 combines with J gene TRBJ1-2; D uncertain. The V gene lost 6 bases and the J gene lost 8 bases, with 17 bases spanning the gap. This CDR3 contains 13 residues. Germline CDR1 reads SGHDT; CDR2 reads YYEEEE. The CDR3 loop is CASNPYLFHGYTF. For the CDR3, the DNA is TGTGCCAGCAACCCCTATCTTTTCCACGGCTACACCTTC. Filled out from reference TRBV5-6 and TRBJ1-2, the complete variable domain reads DAGVTQSPTHLIKTRGQQVTLRCSPKSGHDTVSWYQQALGQGPQFIFQYYEEEERQRGNFPDRFSGHQFPNYSSELNVNALLLGDSALYLCASNPYLFHGYTFGSGTRLTVV.

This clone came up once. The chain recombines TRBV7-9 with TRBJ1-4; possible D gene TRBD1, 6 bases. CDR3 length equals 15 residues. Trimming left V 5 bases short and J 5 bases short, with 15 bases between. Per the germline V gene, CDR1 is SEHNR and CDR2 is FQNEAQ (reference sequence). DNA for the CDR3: TGTGCCAGCAGCCTTGGGACAATCGGAAATGAAAAACTGTTTTTT. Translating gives CASSLGTIGNEKLFF.

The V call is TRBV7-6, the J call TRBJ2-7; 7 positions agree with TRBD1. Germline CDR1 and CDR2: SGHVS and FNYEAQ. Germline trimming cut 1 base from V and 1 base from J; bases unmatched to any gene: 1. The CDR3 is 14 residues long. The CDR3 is CASSLGTGSYEQYF. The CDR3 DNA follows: TGTGCCAGCAGCTTAGGGACAGGTTCCTACGAGCAGTACTTC.

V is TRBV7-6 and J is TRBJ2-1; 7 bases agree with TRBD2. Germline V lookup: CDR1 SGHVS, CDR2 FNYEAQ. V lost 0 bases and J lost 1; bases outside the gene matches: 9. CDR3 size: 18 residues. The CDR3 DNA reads TGTGCCAGCAGCTTAGCGGCCTCCCCAGCGGGGTCCTACAATGAGCAGTTCTTC. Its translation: CASSLAASPAGSYNEQFF.

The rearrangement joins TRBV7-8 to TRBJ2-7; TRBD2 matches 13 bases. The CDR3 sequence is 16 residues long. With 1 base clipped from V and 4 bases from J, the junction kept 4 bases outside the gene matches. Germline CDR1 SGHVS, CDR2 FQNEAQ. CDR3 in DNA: TGTGCCAGCAGCTTAGTAACGGGACTAGCGGGGTACGAGCAGTACTTC. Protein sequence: CASSLVTGLAGYEQYF.

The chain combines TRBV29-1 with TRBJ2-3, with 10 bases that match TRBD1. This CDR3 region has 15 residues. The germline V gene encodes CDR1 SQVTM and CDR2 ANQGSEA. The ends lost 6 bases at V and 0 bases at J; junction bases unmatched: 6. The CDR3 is CSVGDRGTSTDTQYF. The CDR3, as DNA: TGCAGCGTGGGGGACAGGGGAACTAGCACAGATACGCAGTATTTT.

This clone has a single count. The CDR3 DNA reads as TGTGCCAGCAGCCCACGACAGGGGGTTTCCAAAAACATTCAGTACTTC. Encoded protein: CASSPRQGVSKNIQYF. The V gene is TRBV5-8, the J gene TRBJ2-4; TRBD1 agrees at 9 bases. Germline-derived CDR1 and CDR2 are SGHTS and YDEGEE. This CDR3 comprises 16 residues. V shed 4 bases, J shed 2 bases, and the junction held 7 bases outside the gene matches.

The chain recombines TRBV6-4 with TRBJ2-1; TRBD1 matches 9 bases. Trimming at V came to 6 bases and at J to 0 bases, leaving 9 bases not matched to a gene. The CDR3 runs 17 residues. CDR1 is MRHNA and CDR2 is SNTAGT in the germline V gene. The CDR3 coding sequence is TGTGCCAGCAGAGATACAGGGGGCTACAGCTCCTACAATGAGCAGTTCTTC. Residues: CASRDTGGYSSYNEQFF.

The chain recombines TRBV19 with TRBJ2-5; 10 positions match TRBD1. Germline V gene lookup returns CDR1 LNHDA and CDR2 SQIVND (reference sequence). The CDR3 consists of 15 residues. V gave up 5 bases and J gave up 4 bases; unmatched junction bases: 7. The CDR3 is CASSRAGQGGETQYF. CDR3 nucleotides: TGTGCCAGTAGTCGGGCCGGACAGGGGGGAGAGACCCAGTACTTC. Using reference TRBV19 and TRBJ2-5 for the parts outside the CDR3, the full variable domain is DGGITQSPKYLFRKEGQNVTLSCEQNLNHDAMYWYRQDPGQGLRLIYYSQIVNDFQKGDIAEGYSVSREKKESFPLTVTSAQKNPTAFYLCASSRAGQGGETQYFGPGTRLLVL.

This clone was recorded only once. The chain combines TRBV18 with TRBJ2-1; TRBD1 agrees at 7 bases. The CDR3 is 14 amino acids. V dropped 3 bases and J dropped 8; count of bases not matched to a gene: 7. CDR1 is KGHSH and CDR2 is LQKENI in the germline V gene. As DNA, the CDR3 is TGTGCCAGCTCACCGGACAGGTGGCTCGATGAGCAGTTCTTC. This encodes CASSPDRWLDEQFF.

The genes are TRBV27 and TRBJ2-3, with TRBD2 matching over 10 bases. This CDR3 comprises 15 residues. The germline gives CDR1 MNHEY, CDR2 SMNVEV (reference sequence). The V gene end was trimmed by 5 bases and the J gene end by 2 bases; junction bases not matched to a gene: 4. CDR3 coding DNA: TGTGCCAGCAGTCTCCTAGCGGGGGTCACAGATACGCAGTATTTT. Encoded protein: CASSLLAGVTDTQYF.

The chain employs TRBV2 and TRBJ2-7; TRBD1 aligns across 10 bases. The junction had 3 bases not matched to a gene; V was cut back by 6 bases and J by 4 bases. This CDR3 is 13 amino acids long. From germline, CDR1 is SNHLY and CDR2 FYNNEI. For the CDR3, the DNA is TGTGCCAGCAGGGACAGGGGGGTTTACGAGCAGTACTTC. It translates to CASRDRGVYEQYF.

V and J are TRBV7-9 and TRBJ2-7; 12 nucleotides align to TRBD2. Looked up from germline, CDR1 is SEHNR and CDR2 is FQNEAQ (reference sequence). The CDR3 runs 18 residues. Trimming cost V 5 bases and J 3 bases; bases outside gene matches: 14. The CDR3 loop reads CASSPPSYRLAGDYEQYF. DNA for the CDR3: TGTGCCAGCAGCCCACCAAGCTACCGACTAGCGGGGGACTACGAGCAGTACTTC. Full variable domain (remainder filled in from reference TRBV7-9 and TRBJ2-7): DTGVSQNPRHKITKRGQNVTFRCDPISEHNRLYWYRQTLGQGPEFLTYFQNEAQLEKSRLLSDRFSAERPKGSFSTLEIQRTEQGDSAMYLCASSPPSYRLAGDYEQYFGPGTRLTVT.

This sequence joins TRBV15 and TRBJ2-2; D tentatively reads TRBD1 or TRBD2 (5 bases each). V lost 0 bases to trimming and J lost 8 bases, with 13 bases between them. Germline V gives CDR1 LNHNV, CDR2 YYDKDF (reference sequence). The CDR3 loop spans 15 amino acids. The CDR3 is CATSRDLRGPGELFF. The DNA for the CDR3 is TGTGCCACCAGCAGAGATCTTCGGGGCCCAGGGGAGCTGTTTTTT.

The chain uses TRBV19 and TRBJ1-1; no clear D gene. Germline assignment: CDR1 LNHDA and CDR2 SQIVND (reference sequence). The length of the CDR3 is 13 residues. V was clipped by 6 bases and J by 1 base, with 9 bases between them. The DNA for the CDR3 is TGTGCCAGTAGGCTGGAGGCGAACACTGAAGCTTTCTTT. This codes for CASRLEANTEAFF.

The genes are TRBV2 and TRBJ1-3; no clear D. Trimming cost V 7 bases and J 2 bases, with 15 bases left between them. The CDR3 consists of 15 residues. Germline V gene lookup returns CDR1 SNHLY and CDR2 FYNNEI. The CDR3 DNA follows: TGTGCCAGCATGGAGGAACGGACTCCTGGAAACACCATATATTTT. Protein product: CASMEERTPGNTIYF.

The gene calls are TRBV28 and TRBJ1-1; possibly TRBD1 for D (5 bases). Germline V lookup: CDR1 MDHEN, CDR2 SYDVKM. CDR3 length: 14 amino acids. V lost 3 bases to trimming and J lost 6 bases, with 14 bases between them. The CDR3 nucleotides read TGTGCCAGCAGTTTTGGGGGGTCGATCCCTGAAGCTTTCTTT. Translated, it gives CASSFGGSIPEAFF.

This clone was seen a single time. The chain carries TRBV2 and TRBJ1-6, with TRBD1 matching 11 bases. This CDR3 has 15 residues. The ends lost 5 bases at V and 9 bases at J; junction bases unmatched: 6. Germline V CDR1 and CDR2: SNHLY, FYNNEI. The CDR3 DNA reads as TGTGCCAGCAGTATCTTGGACAGGGGGCTTTCACCCCTCCACTTT. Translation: CASSILDRGLSPLHF.

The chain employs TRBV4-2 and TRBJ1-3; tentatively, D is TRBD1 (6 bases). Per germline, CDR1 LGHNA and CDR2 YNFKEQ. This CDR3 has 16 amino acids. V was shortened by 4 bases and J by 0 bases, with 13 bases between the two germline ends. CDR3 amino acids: CASSPSTGHSGNTIYF. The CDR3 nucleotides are TGTGCCAGCAGCCCAAGTACAGGGCACTCTGGAAACACCATATATTTT.